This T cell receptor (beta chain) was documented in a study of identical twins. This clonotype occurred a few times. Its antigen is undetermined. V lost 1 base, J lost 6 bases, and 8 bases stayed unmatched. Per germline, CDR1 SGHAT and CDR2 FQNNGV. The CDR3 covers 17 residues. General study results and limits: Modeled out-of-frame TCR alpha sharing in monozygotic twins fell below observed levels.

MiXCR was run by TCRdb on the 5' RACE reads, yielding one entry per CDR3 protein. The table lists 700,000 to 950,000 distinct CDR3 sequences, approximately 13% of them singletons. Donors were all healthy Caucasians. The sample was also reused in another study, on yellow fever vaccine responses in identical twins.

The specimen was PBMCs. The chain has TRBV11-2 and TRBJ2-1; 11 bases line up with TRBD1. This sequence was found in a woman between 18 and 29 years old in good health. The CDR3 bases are TGTGCCAGCAGCTTAGCCACCGGGACAGGGGGTGTCAATGAGCAGTTCTTC. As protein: CASSLATGTGGVNEQFF.